This T cell receptor beta chain was sequenced in a study of T-cell reconstitution after alpha-beta-depleted transplantation in children. Study results and limitations: T-cell counts and diversity at one year post-transplant came mainly from newly produced T cells.

Many counts were recorded for this clonotype. Its cognate antigen is unknown. As it was prepared, the TCRbeta library received unique molecular identifiers. TCRdb fed the PCR reads into MiXCR, producing one record per CDR3 protein. The top ten clones hold roughly 0.84% of a sample with under 850,000 distinct CDR3 sequences, 13% of them seen once. This TCR derives from a girl under 10 years old with congenital amegakaryocytic thrombocytopenia, due to receive a stem cell transplant. The sequences come from PBMCs, collected before TCRalphabeta/CD19-depleted stem cell transplant.

The CDR3 DNA is TGTGCCAGCAGTCCACAACACCGGGGCAAAACCTACGAGCAGTACTTC. Amino acids: CASSPQHRGKTYEQYF. This chain joins TRBV12-3 or TRBV12-4 and TRBJ2-7; D may match TRBD1 or TRBD2 (5 bases each). The CDR3 is 16 residues long. Trimming shortened V by 5 bases and J by 2 bases, and 19 bases separated the two germline ends.